The 3 T cell receptor beta chains listed next were all sequenced from one sample in a study of shared clonotypes between healthy human individuals. Clones were read by immunoSEQ multiplex PCR, and TCRdb kept only the in-frame ones, dropping some. This sample has some 1.5 million clones, with around 97% found just once. Sequenced sample: naive CD4+ T cells sorted from blood. As to subset: CD45RA+ positively selected. The receptors originated from a man aged 25-40 years in good health.

This clone was counted a few times. A read error may produce the germline difference seen at one junction end. The rearrangement joins TRBV7-2 to TRBJ1-1; TRBD1 matches 8 bases. Looked up from germline, CDR1 is SGHTA and CDR2 is FQGNSA. CDR3 size: 12 residues. In nucleotides, the CDR3 is TGTGCCAGCAGCTACATACCGACAGGGGCTCAGTTT. Its protein product is CASSYIPTGAQF.

The chain recombines TRBV7-2 with TRBJ2-7; 9 bases are shared with TRBD2. The CDR3 sequence is 14 residues long. The V gene end was trimmed by 4 bases and the J gene end by 3 bases; junction bases not matched to a gene: 4. CDR1 is SGHTA and CDR2 is FQGNSA in the germline V gene. CDR3 protein: CASSSLAGRYEQYF. The CDR3 nucleotides read TGTGCCAGCAGCTCACTAGCGGGCCGCTACGAGCAGTACTTC.

This sequence joins TRBV7-9 and TRBJ2-1; D may be TRBD1 or TRBD2 (7 bases each). The CDR3 has 16 amino acids. Germline loops: CDR1 SEHNR, CDR2 FQNEAQ (reference sequence). V lost 4 bases and J lost 7, with 20 bases in between. This chain's CDR3 is CASSSRGGGIANEQFF. DNA of the CDR3: TGTGCCAGCAGCTCCCGGGGAGGGGGCATAGCGAATGAGCAGTTCTTC.